What follows is one T cell receptor beta chain and its context. The sample originates from a study of T cell changes during pregnancy in multiple sclerosis. Trimming cost V 6 bases and J 11 bases; bases outside gene matches: 10. The CDR3 length is 14 residues. CDR1 LNHDA and CDR2 SQIVND come from the germline V gene (reference sequence). Libraries were prepared by immunoSEQ multiplex PCR; TCRdb keeps only in-frame clonotypes and omits some of them. Found here are tens of thousands of clones, 90% to 95% of them singletons; the top ten hold about 0.85%. This clonotype originated in a female donor with multiple sclerosis, enrolled in a pregnancy study. The J gene is TRBJ2-2, the V gene TRBV19, with 9 bases lining up with TRBD1. Sequences were derived from peripheral blood, sampled in the first trimester of pregnancy. CDR3 loop: CASRLGQGLNELFF. The CDR3 DNA sequence: TGTGCCAGTAGACTCGGACAGGGGCTAAACGAGCTGTTTTTT.